These 29 T cell receptor beta chains share one sample of origin, sequenced in a study of Graves' ophthalmopathy and Graves' hyperthyroidism. Amplifying from RNA transcripts, the study obtained TCR beta CDR3 regions. HTBI-primed first-round RT-PCR preceded second-round multiplex PCR. TCRdb ran MiXCR on the multiplex PCR reads and lists one entry per CDR3 protein. This table holds around 40,000 distinct CDR3 sequences, 45% to 60% found once. The sequenced sample was peripheral blood. The receptors here all came from an adult man with Graves' ophthalmopathy.

This clonotype was seen only once. The V call is TRBV7-8, the J call TRBJ2-2, with 11 bases identical to TRBD1. Germline lookup yields CDR1 SGHVS and CDR2 FQNEAQ. The CDR3 spans 15 residues. J gave up 7 bases and V 3 bases, and 4 bases lay outside the gene matches. CDR3 amino acids: CASSFQGTGGGELFF. The CDR3 DNA reads TGTGCCAGCAGCTTTCAAGGGACAGGGGGCGGGGAGCTGTTTTTT.

This chain joins TRBV7-2 and TRBJ2-7, with TRBD2 matching 7 bases. V trimming: 6 bases; J trimming: 2 bases; junction bases outside the gene matches: 4. CDR1 and CDR2 (germline): SGHTA, FQGNSA. CDR3 length: 13 residues. The CDR3 DNA reads as TGTGCCAGCAGTTTCGGGGGGACCTACGAGCAGTACTTC. It is translated as CASSFGGTYEQYF.

CDR3 coding DNA: TGTGCCAGCAGCTTGCGGGACGGACAAGAGACCCAGTACTTC. It codes for CASSLRDGQETQYF. This chain uses TRBV7-9 with TRBJ2-5, with D perhaps TRBD2 (6 bases). Trimming took off 3 bases at V and 2 bases at J, with 10 bases between the two ends. The CDR3 runs 14 residues. Germline lookup yields CDR1 SEHNR and CDR2 FQNEAQ (reference sequence). The full variable domain, rest sourced from reference TRBV7-9 and TRBJ2-5, is DTGVSQNPRHKITKRGQNVTFRCDPISEHNRLYWYRQTLGQGPEFLTYFQNEAQLEKSRLLSDRFSAERPKGSFSTLEIQRTEQGDSAMYLCASSLRDGQETQYFGPGTRLLVL.

This clonotype was observed many times. The V gene is TRBV7-9, the J gene TRBJ2-1; 8 bases fit TRBD1. V lost 5 bases and J lost 0; bases outside the gene matches: 3. CDR1 is SEHNR and CDR2 is FQNEAQ in the germline V gene (reference sequence). The CDR3 totals 15 residues. CDR3 loop: CASSPDRASYNEQFF. The CDR3 coding sequence is TGTGCCAGCAGCCCGGACAGGGCCTCCTACAATGAGCAGTTCTTC. Supplemented by reference TRBV7-9 and TRBJ2-1, the full variable domain reads DTGVSQNPRHKITKRGQNVTFRCDPISEHNRLYWYRQTLGQGPEFLTYFQNEAQLEKSRLLSDRFSAERPKGSFSTLEIQRTEQGDSAMYLCASSPDRASYNEQFFGPGTRLTVL.

This clonotype showed up many times. The V gene is TRBV11-2, the J gene TRBJ2-7, with D uncertain. The CDR3 is 12 residues long. V lost 5 bases and J 0 bases, leaving 5 bases between the germline ends. Germline CDR1 SGHAT, CDR2 FQNNGV. CDR3 region: CASSQSSYEQYF. CDR3 bases: TGTGCCAGCAGCCAGAGCTCCTACGAGCAGTACTTC.

Regarding this clonotype: Compared with germline, one end of the junction differs, possibly owing to a read error. The chain has TRBV19 and TRBJ2-1; D is ambiguous. This CDR3 spans 16 amino acids. CDR1 is LNHDA and CDR2 is SQIVND in the germline V gene (reference sequence). CDR3 DNA: TGTGCCCGTAGACCATACCTTACGGCCCTTCTCAATGAGCAGTTCTTC. This translates into CARRPYLTALLNEQFF.

The V call is TRBV25-1, the J call TRBJ2-7; tentatively, D is TRBD1 (7 bases). This CDR3 has 16 amino acids. The V end lost 1 base, the J end lost 4 bases, and 17 bases lay between the germline ends. Germline CDR1 MGHDK, CDR2 SYGVNS. CDR3 bases: TGTGCCAGCAGTGAATTGGGGCCCAGGGGGGTTTACGAGCAGTACTTC. It encodes CASSELGPRGVYEQYF.

A remark on this clonotype: The CDR3 carries no conserved terminal phenylalanine or tryptophan, so it likely arises from a read error. No DNA is shown, since the ends of the CDR3 on it are uncertain; the CDR3 is the one TCRdb lists. The CDR3 sequence: CASREDSFS. The gene calls are TRBV6-5 and TRBJ2-1. The CDR3 is 9 residues long, ends included. CDR1 is MNHEY and CDR2 is SVGAGI in the germline V gene.

At least ten counts were recorded for this clonotype. This CDR3 is CASSPTALAGATDTQYF. The CDR3 DNA reads TGTGCCAGCAGCCCAACGGCCCTAGCGGGGGCCACAGATACGCAGTATTTT. The chain recombines TRBV7-3 with TRBJ2-3; 10 positions match TRBD2. Germline lookup yields CDR1 SGHTA and CDR2 FQGTGA. With 5 bases clipped from V and 2 bases from J, the junction kept 10 bases outside the gene matches. CDR3 length: 17 amino acids.

The gene calls are TRBV2 and TRBJ2-1, with D possibly matching TRBD2 (5 bases). CDR1 SNHLY and CDR2 FYNNEI come from the germline V gene. Deletions cut 6 bases from V and 9 bases from J, with 21 bases between. CDR3 length: 15 amino acids. The CDR3 nucleotides read TGTGCCAGCAGCGAGGCCAGCGGAATTTTGGGTGAGCAGTTCTTC. It codes for CASSEASGILGEQFF.

The chain joins TRBV5-1 to TRBJ1-3; TRBD1 aligns across 7 bases. With V trimmed by 2 bases and J by 3 bases, 17 bases remained unmatched. Germline CDR1 is SGHRS and CDR2 is YFSETQ. This CDR3 region has 19 residues. CDR3 sequence (DNA): TGCGCCAGCAGCTTAAGTTTCAGGGGGAGGTTTTTGTTTGGAAACACCATATATTTT. Amino acid sequence: CASSLSFRGRFLFGNTIYF.

The genes are TRBV19 and TRBJ2-2; no firm D call. The CDR3 is made up of 11 amino acids. Germline values: CDR1 LNHDA, CDR2 SQIVND (reference sequence). Trimming stripped 3 bases from V and 5 bases from J, with 1 base between. As DNA, the CDR3 is TGTGCCAGTAGTATGACCGGGGAGCTGTTTTTT. Its translation is CASSMTGELFF. The whole variable domain, filled in from reference TRBV19 and TRBJ2-2, reads DGGITQSPKYLFRKEGQNVTLSCEQNLNHDAMYWYRQDPGQGLRLIYYSQIVNDFQKGDIAEGYSVSREKKESFPLTVTSAQKNPTAFYLCASSMTGELFFGEGSRLTVL.

By frequency in the sample, this clonotype is medium-sized. J is TRBJ1-1 and V is TRBV7-3, with unresolved D. The CDR3 spans 13 residues. The germline CDR1 and CDR2 sequences are SGHTA and FQGTGA. The germline V and J ends were trimmed by 2 bases and 0 bases, with 4 bases remaining between them. The CDR3 protein is CASSLSVNTEAFF. The CDR3 DNA reads as TGTGCCAGCAGCTTATCGGTGAACACTGAAGCTTTCTTT.

This clonotype was seen many times. The chain has TRBV28 and TRBJ2-1, with D possibly matching TRBD2 (6 bases). The ends were cut back, 4 bases at V and 3 bases at J, with 10 bases in the middle. CDR1 and CDR2 (germline): MDHEN, SYDVKM. The CDR3 has 14 amino acids. CDR3 sequence: CASSSGTGYNEQFF. In DNA form, the CDR3 reads TGTGCCAGCAGTTCCGGGACTGGCTACAATGAGCAGTTCTTC.

This clonotype has only a few counts. In DNA, the CDR3 is TGTGCCAGCAGTGCCATAGATTTTAGGGATACGCAGTATTTT. Its translation is CASSAIDFRDTQYF. V and J are TRBV25-1 and TRBJ2-3; D unclear. Germline CDR1 MGHDK, CDR2 SYGVNS. The germline V and J ends were trimmed by 4 bases and 6 bases, with 14 bases remaining between them. This CDR3 is 14 amino acids long.

In the case of this clonotype: This CDR3 fails to terminate in the conserved phenylalanine or tryptophan, so it likely reflects a read error. The chain employs TRBV7-3 and TRBJ1-1, with a tentative D call TRBD1 (6 bases). CDR3 length: 14 residues. In germline, CDR1 is SGHTA, CDR2 FQGTGA. The CDR3 region is CAGSLTPREGVAFS. Here the CDR3 DNA reads TGTGCCGGCAGCTTAACCCCTCGGGAGGGGGTCGCTTTCTCT.

The V gene is TRBV7-9, the J gene TRBJ1-4, with D tentatively TRBD1 (5 bases). Germline CDR1 is SEHNR and CDR2 is FQNEAQ (reference sequence). V gave up 5 bases and J gave up 4 bases, with 11 bases separating them. CDR3 size: 14 residues. The CDR3 sequence: CASSPGTLNEKLFF. CDR3 bases: TGTGCCAGCAGCCCAGGGACCCTTAATGAAAAACTGTTTTTT.

This clonotype was observed at least ten times. The V call is TRBV11-3, the J call TRBJ2-2; TRBD1 matches 9 bases. The J segment lost 1 base and the V segment lost 1 base, leaving 7 bases of the junction unmatched. Germline V lookup: CDR1 SGHNT, CDR2 YENEEA. The length of the CDR3 is 18 residues. CDR3 region: CASSLGLPGQGNTGELFF. The CDR3 bases are TGTGCCAGCAGCTTAGGGCTTCCGGGACAGGGGAACACCGGGGAGCTGTTTTTT.

This clonotype has ten or more counts. The chain links TRBV11-3 to TRBJ2-3, with TRBD2 identical over 9 bases. After removal of 2 bases from V and 6 bases from J, the junction contained 6 bases not matched to a gene. Per the germline V gene, CDR1 is SGHNT and CDR2 is YENEEA. The CDR3 is 15 residues long. This chain's CDR3 is CASSLTGTSLDTQYF. The DNA of the CDR3 is TGTGCCAGCAGCTTAACCGGGACTAGCCTTGATACGCAGTATTTT. The full variable domain, completed using reference TRBV11-3 and TRBJ2-3, is EAGVVQSPRYKIIEKKQPVAFWCNPISGHNTLYWYLQNLGQGPELLIRYENEEAVDDSQLPKDRFSAERLKGVDSTLKIQPAELGDSAVYLCASSLTGTSLDTQYFGPGTRLTVL.

This clonotype was observed at least ten times. The chain couples TRBV6-5 to TRBJ1-2; no reliable D call. The CDR3 consists of 12 residues. Trimming removed 4 bases at V and 7 bases at J, with 10 bases between. In germline, CDR1 is MNHEY, CDR2 SVGAGI. DNA for the CDR3: TGTGCCAGCAGTTCCCCGCGGGTTGGCTACACCTTC. This sequence encodes CASSSPRVGYTF.

This clonotype was counted a single time. The rearrangement uses TRBV7-6 and TRBJ2-5, with D perhaps assigned TRBD1 or TRBD2 (5 bases each). Germline V gene lookup returns CDR1 SGHVS and CDR2 FNYEAQ. Trimming took 3 bases from V and 6 from J, leaving 20 bases between them. The CDR3 extends over 16 amino acids. The CDR3 reads CASSFLAPQPGQTQYF. CDR3 in DNA: TGTGCCAGCAGCTTTCTCGCCCCGCAACCGGGACAGACCCAGTACTTC. Complete variable domain (other parts from reference TRBV7-6 and TRBJ2-5): GAGVSQSPRYKVTKRGQDVALRCDPISGHVSLYWYRQALGQGPEFLTYFNYEAQQDKSGLPNDRFSAERPEGSISTLTIQRTEQRDSAMYRCASSFLAPQPGQTQYFGPGTRLLVL.

The V and J genes are TRBV24-1 and TRBJ2-1; 12 nucleotides align to TRBD2. Germline-derived CDR1 and CDR2 are KGHDR and SFDVKD. Germline trimming cut 5 bases from V and 10 bases from J; bases unmatched to any gene: 8. This CDR3 is 15 amino acids long. The CDR3 loop reads CATSASTSGSEEQFF. CDR3 sequence (DNA): TGTGCCACCAGTGCATCGACTAGCGGGAGTGAAGAGCAGTTCTTC.

This clonotype is termed medium-sized (0.01 to 0.1%). This rearrangement joins TRBV7-9 to TRBJ1-6, with D perhaps matching TRBD1 (6 bases). Trimming left V 6 bases short and J 5 bases short, with 14 bases between. The CDR3 contains 15 residues. Germline V lookup: CDR1 SEHNR, CDR2 FQNEAQ (reference sequence). DNA of the CDR3: TGTGCCAGCAGGCCTACAGGGACCAATAATTCACCCCTCCACTTT. Protein: CASRPTGTNNSPLHF.

CDR3 DNA: TGTGCCACCGGAAACACCATATATTTT. Residues: CATGNTIYF. This rearrangement joins TRBV7-9 to TRBJ1-3; D unclear. V was shortened by 10 bases and J by 4 bases, with 2 bases between the two germline ends. Per germline, CDR1 SEHNR and CDR2 FQNEAQ (reference sequence). CDR3 length equals 9 residues.

This clonotype was found once. V gene TRBV20-1 combines with J gene TRBJ2-7; TRBD2 matches at 14 bases. V lost 5 bases and J lost 2; bases outside the gene matches: 2. This CDR3 contains 14 residues. CDR1 is DFQATT and CDR2 is SNEGSKA in the germline V gene (reference sequence). The CDR3 reads CSAATSGRAYEQYF. Written as DNA, the CDR3 is TGCAGTGCTGCGACTAGCGGGAGGGCCTACGAGCAGTACTTC.

This clonotype was seen a handful of times. V usage is TRBV4-3 and J usage is TRBJ2-1; 9 bases are a match to TRBD2. Germline V lookup: CDR1 LGHNA, CDR2 YSLEER. The trim removed 4 bases at V and 8 bases at J, leaving 18 bases unmatched. CDR3 length: 18 amino acids. CDR3 in DNA: TGCGCCAGCAGCCCAGACCCCTTCGGGGCGGGGGGGAACGATGAGCAGTTCTTC. This sequence encodes CASSPDPFGAGGNDEQFF.

This clonotype was recorded many times. The V call is TRBV6-5, the J call TRBJ1-6; TRBD1 aligns across 8 bases. Looked up from germline, CDR1 is MNHEY and CDR2 is SVGAGI. V shed 0 bases and J 9 bases; nucleotides not matched to a gene: 4. This CDR3 is 15 amino acids long. CDR3 in amino acids: CASSYSRTGSSPLHF. The CDR3 DNA reads TGTGCCAGCAGTTACTCCAGGACAGGGAGTTCACCCCTCCACTTT.

By share of the sample, this clonotype is medium-sized (0.01 to 0.1%). V and J are TRBV7-3 and TRBJ2-1; 8 bases map to TRBD1. This CDR3 is built from 14 residues. Trimming at V came to 2 bases and at J to 7 bases, leaving 4 bases not matched to a gene. Looked up from germline, CDR1 is SGHTA and CDR2 is FQGTGA. CDR3 region: CASSLGTGQNEQFF. In nucleotides, the CDR3 is TGTGCCAGCAGCTTAGGGACAGGTCAGAATGAGCAGTTCTTC. Full variable domain (missing parts from reference TRBV7-3 and TRBJ2-1): GAGVSQTPSNKVTEKGKYVELRCDPISGHTALYWYRQSLGQGPEFLIYFQGTGAADDSGLPNDRFFAVRPEGSVSTLKIQRTERGDSAVYLCASSLGTGQNEQFFGPGTRLTVL.

This clonotype is categorized as medium-sized. The V call is TRBV7-8, the J call TRBJ2-7; D remains ambiguous. The germline V gene encodes CDR1 SGHVS and CDR2 FQNEAQ. The CDR3 totals 13 residues. Trimming removed 5 bases from V and 4 bases from J, with 12 bases in between. The DNA of the CDR3 is TGTGCCAGCAGCCGCGCTCAACAGTACGAGCAGTACTTC. It specifies CASSRAQQYEQYF.